One sample yielded the 17 T cell receptor beta chains listed below, sequenced in a study of identical twins. One entry per CDR3 protein, called by TCRdb with MiXCR from the 5' RACE reads. Of about 890,000 distinct CDR3 sequences listed, 9% to 15% were seen once; the top ten hold 1.5% to 2%. A further study also used this sample, focusing on yellow fever vaccine responses in identical twins.

What was sequenced was PBMCs. The receptors derive from a woman under 30 in good health.

The CDR3 DNA is TGCGCCAGCAGCCTGACAGTTATGGTCGGCTACACCTTC. Residues: CASSLTVMVGYTF. The chain recombines TRBV5-1 with TRBJ1-2, with D perhaps matching TRBD1 (5 bases). CDR1 and CDR2 (germline): SGHRS, YFSETQ. V was trimmed by 4 bases and J by 8 bases, leaving 15 bases between them. This CDR3 spans 13 amino acids.

The rearrangement links TRBV10-2 to TRBJ2-5; D is perhaps TRBD1 (5 bases). The CDR3 length is 14 residues. Trimming cost V 3 bases and J 2 bases, with 10 bases left between them. CDR1 WSHSY and CDR2 SAAADI come from the germline V gene. CDR3 region: CASSEWGIQETQYF. The CDR3 DNA reads as TGCGCCAGCAGTGAATGGGGCATTCAAGAGACCCAGTACTTC.

This rearrangement joins TRBV12-3 or TRBV12-4 to TRBJ1-2; 7 bases line up with TRBD1. This CDR3 region has 12 residues. V gave up 5 bases and J gave up 6 bases; unmatched junction bases: 3. Here the CDR3 reads CASSNRGHGYTF. The CDR3 DNA follows: TGTGCCAGCAGTAACAGGGGCCATGGCTACACCTTC.

This clonotype was seen only a few times. The chain links TRBV5-1 to TRBJ2-7; no definite D call. Trimming removed 2 bases from V and 4 bases from J, with 7 bases in between. Per germline, CDR1 SGHRS and CDR2 YFSETQ. The CDR3 has 12 residues. Written as DNA, the CDR3 is TGCGCCAGCAGCTTTGACGGGTACGAGCAGTACTTC. Protein: CASSFDGYEQYF.

The chain employs TRBV6-9 and TRBJ2-3; a possible D gene is TRBD1 (6 bases). The V gene lost 7 bases and the J gene lost 1 base, with 24 bases spanning the gap. This CDR3 spans 18 amino acids. The germline gives CDR1 MNHGY, CDR2 SVAAGI. For the CDR3, the DNA is TGTGCCAGCAACCTGGGGACACCTGACCACCGCGGCACAGATACGCAGTATTTT. It codes for CASNLGTPDHRGTDTQYF.

This clonotype was counted only a few times. The gene calls are TRBV2 and TRBJ2-5, with 8 nucleotides matching TRBD1. J was trimmed by 0 bases and V by 2 bases; bases with no gene match: 2. Germline V gene data show CDR1 as SNHLY and CDR2 as FYNNEI. CDR3 length: 15 residues. The CDR3 region is CASSEWGQDQETQYF. The CDR3 DNA reads TGTGCCAGCAGTGAATGGGGACAGGACCAAGAGACCCAGTACTTC.

This clonotype was seen only a few times. This chain uses TRBV5-5 with TRBJ1-4; 7 positions match TRBD1. Germline V gives CDR1 SGHKS, CDR2 YYEKEE (reference sequence). The V gene end was trimmed by 3 bases and the J gene end by 5 bases; junction bases not matched to a gene: 7. This CDR3 comprises 15 residues. CDR3 DNA sequence: TGTGCCAGCAGCTCCCGGGACAGCGCGAATGAAAAACTGTTTTTT. As protein: CASSSRDSANEKLFF.

This clonotype has a handful of counts. The chain carries TRBV5-1 and TRBJ2-1; 11 bases are a match to TRBD2. CDR3 length: 19 amino acids. Germline loops: CDR1 SGHRS, CDR2 YFSETQ. The J segment lost 0 bases and the V segment lost 3 bases, leaving 11 bases of the junction unmatched. The CDR3 here is CASSSAGTSGISSYNEQFF. DNA of the CDR3: TGCGCCAGCAGCTCAGCCGGGACTAGCGGAATTAGCTCCTACAATGAGCAGTTCTTC.

This clonotype was observed a few times. The chain joins TRBV27 to TRBJ2-7; D ambiguous. V lost 7 bases, J lost 6 bases, and 13 bases lay in between. This CDR3 spans 12 amino acids. Germline loops: CDR1 MNHEY, CDR2 SMNVEV (reference sequence). The CDR3 sequence: CASKPGFGEQYF. The CDR3 bases are TGTGCCAGCAAACCGGGTTTTGGCGAGCAGTACTTC.

This clonotype has just a few counts. CDR3 sequence reads: CASSNSTGAAGGYTF. Written as DNA, the CDR3 is TGCGCCAGCAGCAACTCGACAGGGGCGGCCGGTGGCTACACCTTC. This chain joins TRBV5-1 and TRBJ1-2; 8 bases are shared with TRBD1. The junction had 12 bases not matched to a gene; V was cut back by 4 bases and J by 7 bases. From germline, CDR1 is SGHRS and CDR2 YFSETQ. The length of the CDR3 is 15 residues.

CDR3 amino acids: CASSPGTGGQGANEQFF. The CDR3 DNA reads TGCGCCAGCAGCCCCGGGACTGGGGGACAGGGGGCAAATGAGCAGTTCTTC. The chain links TRBV4-1 to TRBJ2-1; 12 bases align to TRBD1. Trimming at V came to 4 bases and at J to 7 bases, leaving 11 bases not matched to a gene. This CDR3 contains 17 residues. Germline V CDR1 and CDR2: MGHRA, YSYEKL.

The genes are TRBV7-6 and TRBJ2-1; D is ambiguous. Germline CDR1 and CDR2: SGHVS and FNYEAQ. This CDR3 is built from 16 residues. The germline V and J ends were trimmed by 0 bases and 6 bases, with 15 bases remaining between them. The CDR3 DNA follows: TGTGCCAGCAGCTTAGCGGTAAACCCTCCTATCAATGAGCAGTTCTTC. This translates into CASSLAVNPPINEQFF.

This clonotype was counted only a few times. The CDR3 sequence: CSARAKGGLGTGELFF. The CDR3 nucleotides are TGCAGTGCTAGAGCAAAGGGGGGGCTGGGCACCGGGGAGCTGTTTTTT. The chain has TRBV20-1 and TRBJ2-2, with D perhaps TRBD2 (7 bases). The CDR3 length is 16 residues. From germline, CDR1 is DFQATT and CDR2 SNEGSKA (reference sequence). The V and J ends lost 1 base and 4 bases respectively, with 16 bases between them.

This clonotype was seen many times. The V call is TRBV5-1, the J call TRBJ2-5; no reliable D call. The CDR3 loop spans 15 amino acids. V was clipped by 3 bases and J by 1 base, with 13 bases between them. The V gene's germline CDR1 is SGHRS and CDR2 YFSETQ. CDR3 sequence reads: CASSYYGRVQETQYF. The CDR3 nucleotides read TGCGCCAGCAGCTACTATGGTAGGGTCCAAGAGACCCAGTACTTC.

This clonotype was counted only a few times. The chain has TRBV11-1 and TRBJ2-2; 11 positions agree with TRBD2. V shed 5 bases and J 5 bases; nucleotides not matched to a gene: 13. CDR1 is SGHAT, CDR2 FQDESV, per germline (reference sequence). This CDR3 region has 18 residues. CDR3 residues: CASSRGSSGRTRTGELFF. The CDR3 DNA reads TGTGCCAGCAGCCGGGGCTCTAGCGGGAGGACCCGGACCGGGGAGCTGTTTTTT.

The chain recombines TRBV9 with TRBJ2-7, with 8 bases fitting TRBD1. CDR3 length: 15 amino acids. The J segment lost 0 bases and the V segment lost 0 bases, leaving 2 bases of the junction unmatched. From germline, CDR1 is SGDLS and CDR2 YYNGEE. This CDR3 is CASSVGQGHSYEQYF. In DNA form, the CDR3 reads TGTGCCAGCAGCGTAGGACAGGGGCACTCCTACGAGCAGTACTTC.

The chain combines TRBV12-5 with TRBJ2-2; 7 positions match TRBD1. The V and J ends lost 2 bases and 4 bases, in that order; junction bases with no gene match: 10. The CDR3 extends over 17 amino acids. Per germline, CDR1 LGHNT and CDR2 FRNRAP. The CDR3 loop is CASGLLLGAGGTGELFF. In DNA form, the CDR3 reads TGTGCTAGTGGTTTGCTCCTTGGGGCAGGGGGCACCGGGGAGCTGTTTTTT.